The subject of this entry is one T cell receptor (beta chain). Its antigen is currently not known. No much larger clonotype is one base removed from it; base qualities were not supplied. In the prospective study, participants were roughly 18 to 100 years old, resided in about two dozen geographic areas of the United States, and were enrolled through a virtual design. In the prospective study, cohorts were assigned on the basis of participant-reported clinical history obtained from a screening survey and a study questionnaire. In the prospective study, whole blood, serum and a nasopharyngeal or oropharyngeal swab were collected from each participant by mobile phlebotomists. Over a roughly two-month period, participants in the prospective study had the option of providing additional blood draws and questionnaires. Before DNA extraction, blood samples from the prospective study were shipped at room temperature or frozen.

This sample was included in a study of blood T cell repertoires in COVID-19 (TCRdb year 2020). About the investigation overall: Collaborator samples came from the United States, Italy and Spain and covered acute and convalescent phases of COVID-19. The sample metadata nearly always contained a de-identified subject ID, COVID-19 status, age in years and sex. The repertoires were released in a freely available public database intended as a resource for research on the immune response to SARS-CoV-2. Deeply sampled blood TCRbeta repertoires from subjects exposed to, actively infected with, or recovered from COVID-19 were included in the dataset. Samples were obtained from the ongoing ImmuneRACE study (first 160 participants) and from approximately 1,200 subjects provided by 6 global collaborators. The material from the prospective study consisted of cDNA or gDNA derived from T cells, B-cell-depleted T cells, or PBMCs. HLA class I and class II types, where available, came from metadata supplied by the sample provider rather than from assay-based typing. On the study overall, not on this receptor specifically: How much clinical and demographic metadata was included differed by source and by participant, and the metadata was provided uncurated.

The immunoSEQ Assay, a bias-controlled multiplex PCR, was used to amplify TCRbeta CDR3 regions from genomic DNA. The study's processing was this. Nucleated cell counts per sample were estimated from amplification of reference gene primers within the assay. Sequence reads were collapsed and filtered to measure the absolute abundance of every unique TCRbeta CDR3 rearrangement. Productive Simpson clonality was computed per sample as the square root of Simpson's diversity index over productive rearrangements. In its TCRdb copy, this immuneACCESS table keeps in-frame sequences only and misses some clones. Where compared with another copy, unresolved V genes explain less than half of these, and the others have no known cause. V and J calls and clone size are as listed in that table; D and trimming were resolved from the DNA. The table for this sample lists approximately 170,000 clones; over 70% of them were counted only once. The ten largest clonotypes hold approximately 4% of the sample.

Germline trimming: 2 bases from V, 3 bases from J; junction bases outside gene matches: 6. Sequences SGHRS (CDR1) and YFSETQ (CDR2) are obtained from the germline V gene. The CDR3 starts with the cysteine, ends with the phenylalanine, and has 16 residues. Kept here is only the CDR3 DNA, which spans 48 bases and is read in frame from base 1. Sequenced sample: PBMCs or T cells enriched from blood (not recorded which). The source of this sequence is a woman in her fifties or sixties in a cohort exposed to, infected with or recovered from COVID-19 (not recorded which). The V gene is TRBV5-1 and the J gene is TRBJ1-4; a stretch of 8 junction bases matches TRBD1. The DNA reads TGCGCCAGCAGCTTCGACAGGGGTGCTTCTAATGAAAAACTGTTTTTT. The resulting protein is CASSFDRGASNEKLFF.